Listed below are T cell receptor beta chains from one sample, sequenced in a study of T cell responses to AZD1222 COVID-19 vaccine. Sequencing used immunoSEQ multiplex PCR; TCRdb keeps in-frame clones, though not all of them. The sample consists of over 100,000 clones, more than 75% of them appearing once. The source material was peripheral blood, sampled on day 0 of AZD1222 vaccination. The source is an adult in good health. CDR3s leave out the opening cysteine and the closing phenylalanine or tryptophan. For some rows the clone size is stated as once, few or many, or as a class when expanded; others skip it.

V gene,clone size,J gene,CDR3 protein
TRBV7-2,.,TRBJ2-3,ASSFLTAGDTQY
TRBV3-1/TRBV3-2,.,TRBJ1-6,ASSHRRITPLH
TRBV28,.,TRBJ2-5,ASSLTISSETQY
TRBV27,once,TRBJ1-1,ASRPLTAVNTEAF
TRBV9,.,TRBJ2-3,ASSVATDTYHTDTQY
TRBV13,.,TRBJ1-4,ASSVGGNEKLF
TRBV6-2/TRBV6-3,once,TRBJ2-5,ASSYGLEETQY
TRBV6-6,.,TRBJ1-6,ASSRPSRNSPLH
TRBV5-8,once,TRBJ1-5,ASSLGQGRGV
TRBV4-1,.,TRBJ2-5,ASSHRSGTQETQY
TRBV12-3/TRBV12-4,.,TRBJ1-2,ASRNTGDYGYT
TRBV3-1/TRBV3-2,few,TRBJ1-3,ASSYRERGNTIY
TRBV11-2,once,TRBJ1-1,ASSLMGITEAF
TRBV27,.,TRBJ1-1,ASSSVLGSTEAF
TRBV19,.,TRBJ1-1,ASSNRDVGGAF
TRBV6-5,few,TRBJ2-7,ASSPDILPYEQY
TRBV9,few,TRBJ2-7,ASSPVRDSPYEQY
TRBV3-1/TRBV3-2,once,TRBJ2-3,ASSGMGGGGDTQY
TRBV28,few,TRBJ1-4,ASSLYEGGEKLF
TRBV30,.,TRBJ2-2,AWRDSPTGELF
TRBV2,once,TRBJ2-7,ASSEGSFSYEQY
TRBV4-1,.,TRBJ1-1,ASSPRTGRFEAF
TRBV7-3,.,TRBJ2-7,ASSSTGLAGTEQY
TRBV27,.,TRBJ1-4,ASSVEGAEKLF
TRBV7-9,.,TRBJ2-1,ASSPWGSVEQF
TRBV7-2,once,TRBJ2-7,ASSTPGGVPYEQY
TRBV7-9,.,TRBJ1-1,ASMFGQGFTEAF
TRBV6-5,.,TRBJ2-5,ASNTGGGETQY
TRBV3-1/TRBV3-2,.,TRBJ1-5,ASSQGDSRNQPQH
TRBV10-1,.,TRBJ1-6,ATLTGVNSPLH
TRBV15,.,TRBJ1-2,ATSLNGYGYT
TRBV7-2,.,TRBJ1-5,ASSSNLRGDLH
TRBV9,.,TRBJ1-3,ASSVASRAGISGNTIY
TRBV28,.,TRBJ1-6,ASSQGSYNSPLH
TRBV19,.,TRBJ2-7,ASSTLQVYPYEQY
TRBV18,.,TRBJ1-2,ASSPPGSFRGYT
TRBV4-1,few,TRBJ2-7,ASSPLMTRQGRYEQY
TRBV4-1,.,TRBJ2-7,ASSQRGTDPYEQY
TRBV2,few,TRBJ1-5,ASSERAGGNQPQH
TRBV7-3,.,TRBJ1-6,ASSLGAGSSPLH
TRBV6-2/TRBV6-3,.,TRBJ1-4,ASSVWGTNEKLF
TRBV6-2/TRBV6-3,.,TRBJ1-6,ASSRGTRTSGSPLH
TRBV18,.,TRBJ2-3,ASSAQGAGTDTQY
TRBV7-3,.,TRBJ1-1,ASSPRAGRLAF
TRBV7-9,once,TRBJ2-7,ASSPEKPTSSYEQY
TRBV5-1,.,TRBJ2-7,ASSVRTGGYEQY
TRBV7-2,.,TRBJ2-7,ASSSSTGRSYEQY
TRBV5-1,.,TRBJ2-7,ASSLGGAETYEQY
TRBV12-3/TRBV12-4,.,TRBJ1-2,ASSQTGNYGYT
TRBV6-1,.,TRBJ1-6,ASSDRLSYNSPLH
TRBV18,once,TRBJ1-5,ASSPDDWGQPQH
TRBV7-2,once,TRBJ2-5,ASSREISGRQETQY
TRBV6-5,.,TRBJ1-1,ASIDRTRNTEAF
TRBV5-1,.,TRBJ2-7,ASSLPGRQGYEQY
TRBV7-9,once,TRBJ1-4,ASSRYSEANEKLF
TRBV4-2,.,TRBJ2-5,ASSQAHRGQGVETQY
TRBV9,.,TRBJ2-7,ASSSDGYEQY
TRBV28,.,TRBJ2-5,ASSFLSLTY
TRBV7-6,.,TRBJ2-7,ASSLQGNVWYEQY
TRBV10-3,few,TRBJ2-7,AISELGTSYEQY